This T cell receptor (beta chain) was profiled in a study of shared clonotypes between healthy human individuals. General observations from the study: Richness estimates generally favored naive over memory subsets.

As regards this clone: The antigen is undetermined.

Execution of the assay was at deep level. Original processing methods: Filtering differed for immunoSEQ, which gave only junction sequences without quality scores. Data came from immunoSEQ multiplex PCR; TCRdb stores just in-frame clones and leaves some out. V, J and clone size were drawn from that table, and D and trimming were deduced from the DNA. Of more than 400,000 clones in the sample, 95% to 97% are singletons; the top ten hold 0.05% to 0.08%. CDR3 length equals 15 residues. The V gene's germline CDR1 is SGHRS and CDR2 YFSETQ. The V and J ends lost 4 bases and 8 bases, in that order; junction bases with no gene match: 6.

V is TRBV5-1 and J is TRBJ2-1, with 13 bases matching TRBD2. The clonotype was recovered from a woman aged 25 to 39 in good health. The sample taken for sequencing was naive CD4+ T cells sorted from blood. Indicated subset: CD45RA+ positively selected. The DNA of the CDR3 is TGCGCCAGCAGCCTACTAGCGGGAGGGCTCTATGAGCAGTTCTTC. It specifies CASSLLAGGLYEQFF.